This T cell receptor beta chain emerged from a study of blood T cell repertoires in COVID-19. Study details: T cells, B-cell-depleted T cells, or PBMCs provided the cDNA or gDNA that served as material.

Participants came from about two dozen US areas, aged about 18 to 90 years. V shed 4 bases, J shed 2 bases, and the junction held 8 bases outside the gene matches. Germline CDR1 reads LNHNV; CDR2 reads YYDKDF (reference sequence). CDR3 length: 16 residues. Using immunoSEQ multiplex PCR, the repertoire was profiled, and TCRdb retains in-frame clones only, with some absent. Of fewer than 400,000 clones listed, 90% were seen once; the top ten hold around 4.2%. This clone has just one count. The sample taken for sequencing was PBMCs or T cells enriched from blood (not recorded which). The chain has TRBV15 and TRBJ2-3; 8 bases are shared with TRBD1. This TCR derives from a woman between 25 and 40 years old who had been exposed to COVID-19. For the CDR3, the DNA is TGTGCCACCAGCACCTACACAGGGGGAATCACAGATACGCAGTATTTT. This gives the protein CATSTYTGGITDTQYF.